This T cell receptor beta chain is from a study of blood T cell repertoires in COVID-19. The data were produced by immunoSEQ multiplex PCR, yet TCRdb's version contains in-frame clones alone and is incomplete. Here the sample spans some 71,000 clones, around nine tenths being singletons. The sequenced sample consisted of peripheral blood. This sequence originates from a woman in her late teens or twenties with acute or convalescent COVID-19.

The CDR3 loop reads CASSLIPSTDTQYF. CDR3 bases: TGTGCCAGCAGTTTAATTCCGAGCACAGATACGCAGTATTTT. The V and J genes are TRBV27 and TRBJ2-3, with D unresolved. The ends were cut back, 2 bases at V and 0 bases at J, with 6 bases in the middle. This CDR3 is built from 14 residues. CDR1 MNHEY and CDR2 SMNVEV come from the germline V gene (reference sequence).